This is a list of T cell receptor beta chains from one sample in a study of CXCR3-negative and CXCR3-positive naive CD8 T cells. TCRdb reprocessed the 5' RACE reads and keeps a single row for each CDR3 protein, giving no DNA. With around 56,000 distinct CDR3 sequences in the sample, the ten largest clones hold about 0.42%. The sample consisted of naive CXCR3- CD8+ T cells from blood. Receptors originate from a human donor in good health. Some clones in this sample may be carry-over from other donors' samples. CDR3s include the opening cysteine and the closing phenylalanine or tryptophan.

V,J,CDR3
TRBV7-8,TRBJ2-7,CASSLGQGRPSSYEQYF
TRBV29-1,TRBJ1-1,CSVSTGTGFPEAFF
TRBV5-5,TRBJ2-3,CASSFWDRGTDTQYF
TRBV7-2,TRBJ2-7,CATGGVSYEQYF
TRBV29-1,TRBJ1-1,CSVYLGGQFTEAFF
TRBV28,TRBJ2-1,CASSLPGTPSYNEQFF
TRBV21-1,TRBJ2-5,CASSKQAASGDLEETQYF
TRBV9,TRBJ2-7,CASSVGSGTNPYEQYF
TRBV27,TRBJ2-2,CASSSRGELFF
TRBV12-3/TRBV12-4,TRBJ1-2,CASSPGGIYYGYTF
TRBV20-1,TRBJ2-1,CSARDLAGGPGHEQFF
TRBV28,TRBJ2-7,CASSLLYGGFERQGREQYF
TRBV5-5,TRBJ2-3,CASSLDRGGVTDTQYF
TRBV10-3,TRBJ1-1,CAISPPDGLNTEAFF
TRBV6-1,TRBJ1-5,CASSEAGTGAQPQHF
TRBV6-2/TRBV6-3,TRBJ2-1,CASSYSTIENEQFF
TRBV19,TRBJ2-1,CASSLLLNDEQFF